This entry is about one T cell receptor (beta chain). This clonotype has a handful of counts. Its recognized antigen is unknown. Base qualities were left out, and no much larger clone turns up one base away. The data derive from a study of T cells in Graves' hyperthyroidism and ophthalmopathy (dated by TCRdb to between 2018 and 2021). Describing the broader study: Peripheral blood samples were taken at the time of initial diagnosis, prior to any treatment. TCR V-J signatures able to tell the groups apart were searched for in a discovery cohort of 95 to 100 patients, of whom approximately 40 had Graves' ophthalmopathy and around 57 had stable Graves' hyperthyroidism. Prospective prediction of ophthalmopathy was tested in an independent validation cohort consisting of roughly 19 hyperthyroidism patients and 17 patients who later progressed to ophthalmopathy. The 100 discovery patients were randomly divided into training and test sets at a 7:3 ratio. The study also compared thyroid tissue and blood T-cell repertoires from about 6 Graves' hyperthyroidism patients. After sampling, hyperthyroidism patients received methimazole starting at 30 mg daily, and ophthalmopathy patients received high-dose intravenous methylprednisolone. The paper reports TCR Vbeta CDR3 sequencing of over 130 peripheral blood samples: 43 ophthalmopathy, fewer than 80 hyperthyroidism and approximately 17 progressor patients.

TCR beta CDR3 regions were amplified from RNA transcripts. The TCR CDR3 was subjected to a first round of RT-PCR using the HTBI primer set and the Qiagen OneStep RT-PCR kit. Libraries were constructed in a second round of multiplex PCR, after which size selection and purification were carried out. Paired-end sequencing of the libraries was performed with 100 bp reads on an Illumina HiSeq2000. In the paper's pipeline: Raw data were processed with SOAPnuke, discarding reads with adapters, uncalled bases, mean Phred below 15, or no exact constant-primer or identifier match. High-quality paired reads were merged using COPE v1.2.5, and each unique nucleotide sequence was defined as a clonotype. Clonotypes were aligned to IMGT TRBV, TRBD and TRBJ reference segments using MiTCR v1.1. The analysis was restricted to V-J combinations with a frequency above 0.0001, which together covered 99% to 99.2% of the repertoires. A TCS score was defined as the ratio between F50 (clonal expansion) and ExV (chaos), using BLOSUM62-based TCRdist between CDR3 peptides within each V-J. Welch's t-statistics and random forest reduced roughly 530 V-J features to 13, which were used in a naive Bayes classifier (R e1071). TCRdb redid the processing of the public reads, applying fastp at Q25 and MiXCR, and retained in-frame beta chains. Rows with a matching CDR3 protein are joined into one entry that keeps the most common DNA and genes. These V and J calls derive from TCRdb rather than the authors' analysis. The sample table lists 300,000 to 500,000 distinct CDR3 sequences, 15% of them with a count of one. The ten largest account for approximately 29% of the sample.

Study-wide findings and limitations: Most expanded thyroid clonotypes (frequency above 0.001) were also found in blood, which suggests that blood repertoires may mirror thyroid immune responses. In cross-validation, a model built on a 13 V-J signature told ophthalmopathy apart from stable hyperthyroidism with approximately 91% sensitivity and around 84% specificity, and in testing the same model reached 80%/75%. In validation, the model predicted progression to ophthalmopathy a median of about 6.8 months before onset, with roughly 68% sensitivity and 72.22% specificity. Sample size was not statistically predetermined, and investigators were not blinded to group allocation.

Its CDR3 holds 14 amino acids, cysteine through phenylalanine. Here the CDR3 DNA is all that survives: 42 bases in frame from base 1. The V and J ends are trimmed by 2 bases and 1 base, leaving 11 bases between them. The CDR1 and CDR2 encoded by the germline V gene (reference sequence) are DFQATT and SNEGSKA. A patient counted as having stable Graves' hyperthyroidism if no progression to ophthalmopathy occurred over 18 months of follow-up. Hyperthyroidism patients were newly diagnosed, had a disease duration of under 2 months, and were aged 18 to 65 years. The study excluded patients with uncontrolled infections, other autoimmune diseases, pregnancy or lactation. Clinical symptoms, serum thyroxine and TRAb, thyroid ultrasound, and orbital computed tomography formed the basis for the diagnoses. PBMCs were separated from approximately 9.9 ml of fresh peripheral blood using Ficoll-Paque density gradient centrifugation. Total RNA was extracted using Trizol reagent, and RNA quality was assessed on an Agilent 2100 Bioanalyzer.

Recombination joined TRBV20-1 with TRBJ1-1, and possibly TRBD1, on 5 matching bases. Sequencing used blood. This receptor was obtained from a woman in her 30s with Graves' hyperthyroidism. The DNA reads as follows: TGCAGTGCTAGACCCGGGGGTCCGAACACTGAAGCTTTCTTT. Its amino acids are CSARPGGPNTEAFF.